This T cell receptor beta chain stems from a study of beta chain features in type 1 diabetes (dated by TCRdb to 2016 to 2019). Background on the whole study: Patients and healthy donors did not differ in mean age, gender distribution, total cell number or subset yield. Across all samples, 90 million to 130 million sorted cells were examined, and cell number per subset correlated strongly with RNA yield. The study compared the TCRB repertoires of sorted circulating CD4+ T cell subsets in recently diagnosed type 1 diabetes patients with those in matched healthy donors. Whereas all 30 or so donors provided naive and central memory subsets, regulatory and stem cell-like memory subsets were isolated from just 8 patients and roughly 8 healthy donors.

The High Capacity cDNA Reverse Transcription Kit was used to reverse transcribe all of the isolated RNA, meaning that expressed TCRB transcripts were what got sequenced. Naive, central memory and regulatory T cell samples underwent deep immunoSEQ sequencing, averaging about 3.57 million total reads per sample. Sorted cells were lysed in RLT buffer and RNA was extracted with DNase-treated RNeasy Micro or Mini kits, depending on cell number. Each cell subset was processed on its own to prevent cross-contamination, while patient and healthy donor samples were processed together. Using the immunoSEQ multiplex PCR, TCRB sequences were amplified from cDNA into 87-bp fragments spanning the CDR3 region. Sequencing of the amplicons was performed on the Illumina HiSeq platform. Turning to the authors' computational methods: Synthetic template baselines were used to correct PCR bias computationally, reads within Hamming distance 2 were collapsed, and singletons that could not be merged were discarded. Reads were aligned against IMGT to assign V, D and J genes, CDR3 length and insertions or deletions at six rearrangement sites. Within each subset, clonotype counts were normalized to sorted cell number, and only after that were true diversity and Gini coefficients computed with the tcR R package. The overlap coefficient, calculated on TCRB nucleotide sequences, was used to measure repertoire sharing. Out-of-frame TCRB sequences from naive cells were analyzed to stand in for the pre-selection repertoire. What TCRdb holds here is the immuneACCESS table cut down to in-frame rearrangements. Part of the clones is not present; checked against another copy, under half of the missing clones reflect an unresolved V gene, and the others are unexplained. V, J and clone size derive from that table, while D and trimming were established from the DNA sequence. This sample comprises hundreds of thousands of clones, roughly an eighth of them detected only once. The ten largest clones represent 0.017% of the sample.

Each donor gave one peripheral blood draw, averaging roughly 120 mL, which was collected into heparinised tubes. A BD FACSAria II was used to sort naive, central memory, regulatory and stem cell-like memory CD4+ T cells with a panel that included CD45RO, CCR7, CD25, CD127, CD95 and CD27. Every sorted population had a purity above 98%. PBMCs were isolated right away by Lymphoprep density gradient centrifugation and were stained directly, without culture. So that batch effects would be minimized, each experiment stained and sorted samples in pairs, pairing one healthy donor with one patient. The investigation overall reported the following: Because the HLA sub-analyses included only small numbers of individuals, any influence of HLA type on TCRB rearrangement was left unresolved. PCR may preferentially amplify shorter templates, but because patient and control samples were amplified and corrected together, any resulting skew would affect both groups equally. At VDJ recombination sites, patients with type 1 diabetes made fewer insertions and deleted more nucleotides, a pattern implying thymic rearrangement abnormalities. The naive, central memory and regulatory TCRB repertoires appeared to resemble one another more closely among patients than among healthy donors. Because cDNA was sequenced instead of genomic DNA, highly expressing activated cells could be over-represented, though the groups showed no difference in activation or CD3 levels. A moderate but significant shortening of TCRB CDR3 length was observed in type 1 diabetes patients in all four CD4+ subsets.

Cut back by 1 base and 5 bases, the V and J ends lie 8 bases apart. CDR1 and CDR2 (LNHNV, YYDKDF) derive from the germline V gene (reference sequence). Including cysteine and phenylalanine, the CDR3 has 13 amino acids. CDR3 DNA is the only sequence kept; it has 39 bases, read in frame from the first base. A remark on this clone: Its recognized antigen is unknown. No base-level quality is on record; no much larger clone is a single base apart.

This sequence uses TRBV15 and TRBJ2-5; the D gene assignment is ambiguous. What was sequenced was naive CD4+ T cells from blood. What this sample's cell subset or site label stands for: true naive CD4+ T cells. This receptor was obtained from a man younger than 45 with type 1 diabetes. The CDR3 region reads CATSRAVQETQYF. In nucleotide form, the sequence is TGTGCCACCAGCAGAGCCGTGCAGGAGACCCAGTACTTC.